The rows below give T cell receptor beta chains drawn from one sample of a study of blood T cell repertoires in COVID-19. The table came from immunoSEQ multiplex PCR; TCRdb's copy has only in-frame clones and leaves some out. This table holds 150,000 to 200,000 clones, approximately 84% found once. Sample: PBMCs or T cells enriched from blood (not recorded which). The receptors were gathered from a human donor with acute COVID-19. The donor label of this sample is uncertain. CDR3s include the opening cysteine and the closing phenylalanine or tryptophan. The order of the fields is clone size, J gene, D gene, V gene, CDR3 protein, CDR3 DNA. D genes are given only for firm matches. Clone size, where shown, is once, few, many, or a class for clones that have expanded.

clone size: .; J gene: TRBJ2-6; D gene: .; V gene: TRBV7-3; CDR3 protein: CASSSTVSGANVLTF; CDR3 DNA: TGTGCCAGCAGCTCGACAGTCTCTGGGGCCAACGTCCTGACTTTC
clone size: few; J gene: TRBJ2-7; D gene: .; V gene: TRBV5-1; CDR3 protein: CASAGVGQLLYEQYF; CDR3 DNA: TGCGCCAGCGCGGGGGTGGGACAACTACTATACGAGCAGTACTTC
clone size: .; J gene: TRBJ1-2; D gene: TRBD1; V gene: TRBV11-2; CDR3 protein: CASSLAPQGYGYTF; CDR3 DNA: TGTGCCAGCAGCTTAGCCCCACAGGGGTATGGCTACACCTTC
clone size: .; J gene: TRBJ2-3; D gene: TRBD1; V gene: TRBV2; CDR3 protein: CASSVSGTGIPDTQYF; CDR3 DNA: TGTGCCAGCAGTGTAAGTGGGACAGGGATCCCAGATACGCAGTATTTT
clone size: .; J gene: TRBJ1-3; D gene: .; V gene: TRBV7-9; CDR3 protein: CASSLNGEGSSGNTIYF; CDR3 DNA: TGTGCCAGCAGCTTAAATGGGGAGGGCTCTTCTGGAAACACCATATATTTT
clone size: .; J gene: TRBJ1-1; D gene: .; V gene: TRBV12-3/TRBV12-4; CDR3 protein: CASSLSGTEAFF; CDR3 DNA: TGTGCCAGCAGTTTAAGCGGTACTGAAGCTTTCTTT
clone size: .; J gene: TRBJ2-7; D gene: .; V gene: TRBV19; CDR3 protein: CASSSGQGILYEQYF; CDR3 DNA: TGTGCCAGTAGTTCTGGGCAGGGGATTTTGTACGAGCAGTACTTC
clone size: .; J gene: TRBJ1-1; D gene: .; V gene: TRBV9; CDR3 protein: CASSPPLGLSEAFF; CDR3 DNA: TGTGCCAGCAGCCCCCCCCTGGGACTATCTGAAGCTTTCTTT
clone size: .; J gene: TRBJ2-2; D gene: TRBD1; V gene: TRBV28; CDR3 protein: CASSSRDRDLSGELFF; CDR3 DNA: TGTGCCAGCAGTTCCCGGGACAGGGATCTTTCCGGGGAGCTGTTTTTT
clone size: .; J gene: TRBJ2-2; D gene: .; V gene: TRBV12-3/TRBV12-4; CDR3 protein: CASTDSGELFF; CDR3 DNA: TGTGCCAGCACCGACAGCGGGGAGCTGTTTTTT
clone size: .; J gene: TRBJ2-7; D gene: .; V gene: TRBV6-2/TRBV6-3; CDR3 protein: CASSYSDSYEQYF; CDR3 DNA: TGTGCCAGCAGTTACTCGGACAGCTACGAGCAGTACTTC
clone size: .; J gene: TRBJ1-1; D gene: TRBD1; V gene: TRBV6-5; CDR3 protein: CASSRDRATEAFF; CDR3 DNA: TGTGCCAGCAGTAGGGACAGGGCCACTGAAGCTTTCTTT
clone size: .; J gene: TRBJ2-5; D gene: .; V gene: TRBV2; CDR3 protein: CASSLLSGTSLLGEYF; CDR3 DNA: TGTGCCAGCAGTTTACTTTCCGGGACATCCCTCTTGGGGGAGTACTTC
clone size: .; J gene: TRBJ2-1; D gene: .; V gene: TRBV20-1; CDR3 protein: CSAGRDEQFF; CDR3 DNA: TGCAGTGCGGGCCGCGATGAGCAGTTCTTC
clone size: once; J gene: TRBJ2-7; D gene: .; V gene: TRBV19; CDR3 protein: CASSMRGSYEQYF; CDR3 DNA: TGTGCCAGTAGTATGCGGGGCTCCTACGAGCAGTACTTC
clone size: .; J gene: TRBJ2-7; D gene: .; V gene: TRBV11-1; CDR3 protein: CASSLALGGAYEQYF; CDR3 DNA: TGTGCCAGCAGCTTAGCCCTAGGGGGGGCTTACGAGCAGTACTTC
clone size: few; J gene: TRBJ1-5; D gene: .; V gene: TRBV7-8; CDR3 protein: CASSLGPRGDQPQHF; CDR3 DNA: TGTGCCAGCAGCTTAGGCCCCAGGGGAGATCAGCCCCAGCATTTT
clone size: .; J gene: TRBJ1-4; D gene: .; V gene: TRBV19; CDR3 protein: CASSIVSSGATNEKLFF; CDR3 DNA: TGTGCCAGTAGTATAGTAAGCTCCGGTGCAACTAATGAAAAACTGTTTTTT
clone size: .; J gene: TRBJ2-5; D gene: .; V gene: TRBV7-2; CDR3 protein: CASSFGSGQETQYF; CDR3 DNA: TGTGCCAGCAGCTTCGGGAGCGGCCAAGAGACCCAGTACTTC
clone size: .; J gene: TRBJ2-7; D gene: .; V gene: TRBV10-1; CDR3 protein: CASSDFDRPSEQYF; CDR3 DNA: TGCGCCAGCAGTGACTTCGACAGACCCAGCGAGCAGTACTTC
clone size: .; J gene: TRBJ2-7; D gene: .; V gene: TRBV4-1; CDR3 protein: CASSQDRAGPSYEQYF; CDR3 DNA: TGCGCCAGCAGCCAAGATAGGGCAGGGCCCTCCTACGAGCAGTACTTC
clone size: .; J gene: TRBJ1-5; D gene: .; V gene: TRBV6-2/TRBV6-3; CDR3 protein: CASSVTRKGRDQPQHF; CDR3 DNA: TGTGCCAGCAGCGTTACCCGAAAAGGCCGGGATCAGCCCCAGCATTTT
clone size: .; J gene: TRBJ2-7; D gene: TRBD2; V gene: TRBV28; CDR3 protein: CASSFSGGLSYEQYF; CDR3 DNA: TGTGCCAGCAGTTTTTCGGGAGGGTTATCCTACGAGCAGTACTTC
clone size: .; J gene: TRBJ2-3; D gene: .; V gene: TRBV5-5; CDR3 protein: CASSFAGRPDTQYF; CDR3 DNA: TGTGCCAGCAGCTTTGCAGGGAGGCCAGATACGCAGTATTTT
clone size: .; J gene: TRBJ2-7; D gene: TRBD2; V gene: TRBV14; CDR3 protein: CASSQRGLTYEQYF; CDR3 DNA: TGTGCCAGCAGCCAGAGGGGACTAACCTACGAGCAGTACTTC
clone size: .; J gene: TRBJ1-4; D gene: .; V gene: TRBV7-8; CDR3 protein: CASSLSGDRRGEKLFF; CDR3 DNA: TGTGCCAGCAGCTTATCGGGAGACAGACGAGGGGAAAAACTGTTTTTT
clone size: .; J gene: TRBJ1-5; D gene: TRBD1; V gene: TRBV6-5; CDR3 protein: CASRPDRVGSQPQHF; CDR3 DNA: TGTGCCAGCAGACCCGACAGGGTAGGAAGTCAGCCCCAGCATTTT
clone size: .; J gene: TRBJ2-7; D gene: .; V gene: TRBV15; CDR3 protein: CATSRVLGGRSYEQYF; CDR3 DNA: TGTGCCACCAGCAGAGTGTTAGGCGGCCGATCCTACGAGCAGTACTTC
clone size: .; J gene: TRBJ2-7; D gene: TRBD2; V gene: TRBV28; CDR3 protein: CASSPGLAGVLSYEQYF; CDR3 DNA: TGTGCCAGCAGCCCGGGACTAGCGGGGGTTCTCTCCTACGAGCAGTACTTC
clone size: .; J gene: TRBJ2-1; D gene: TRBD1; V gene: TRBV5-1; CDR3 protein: CASSFSRQGGHNEQFF; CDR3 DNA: TGCGCCAGCAGCTTTTCCCGACAAGGGGGCCACAATGAGCAGTTCTTC
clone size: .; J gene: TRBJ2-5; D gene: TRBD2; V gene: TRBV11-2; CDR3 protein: CASSLDLFGGASAGSQYF; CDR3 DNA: TGTGCCAGCAGCTTAGATCTCTTCGGGGGGGCCTCCGCGGGGTCCCAGTACTTC
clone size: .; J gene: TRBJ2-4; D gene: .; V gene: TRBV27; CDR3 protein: CASSSIGGGGNIQYF; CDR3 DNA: TGTGCCAGCAGTTCTATAGGGGGAGGGGGAAACATTCAGTACTTC
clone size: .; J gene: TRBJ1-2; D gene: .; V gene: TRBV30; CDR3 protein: CAWSGGQGAGYTF; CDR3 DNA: TGTGCCTGGAGTGGGGGGCAGGGCGCTGGCTACACCTTC
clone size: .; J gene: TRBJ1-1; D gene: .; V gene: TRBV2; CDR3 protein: CASKRNAIVLNTEAFF; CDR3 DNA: TGTGCCAGCAAGCGAAACGCAATAGTCCTGAACACTGAAGCTTTCTTT
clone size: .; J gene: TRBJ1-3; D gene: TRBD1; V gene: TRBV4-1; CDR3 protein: CASSQGRGFLSGNTIYF; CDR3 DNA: TGCGCCAGCAGCCAGGGCAGGGGGTTCCTCTCTGGAAACACCATATATTTT
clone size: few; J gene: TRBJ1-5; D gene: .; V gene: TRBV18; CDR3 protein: CASSLGSNQPQHF; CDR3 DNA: TGTGCCAGCTCACTTGGCAGCAATCAGCCCCAGCATTTT
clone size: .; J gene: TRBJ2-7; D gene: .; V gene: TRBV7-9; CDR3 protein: CATQGGGSYEQYF; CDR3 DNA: TGTGCCACCCAGGGGGGTGGGTCCTACGAGCAGTACTTC
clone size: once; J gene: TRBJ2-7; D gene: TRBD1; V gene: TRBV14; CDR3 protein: CASSPLTGGEYEQYF; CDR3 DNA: TGTGCCAGCAGCCCCCTGACAGGGGGCGAGTACGAGCAGTACTTC
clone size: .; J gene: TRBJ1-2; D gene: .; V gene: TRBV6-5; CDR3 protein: CASRPNLDRAGYTF; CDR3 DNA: TGTGCCAGCAGACCGAATCTAGATCGTGCCGGCTACACCTTC
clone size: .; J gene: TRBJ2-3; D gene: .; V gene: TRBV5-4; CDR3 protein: CASSFPGGTDTQYF; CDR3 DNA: TGTGCCAGCAGCTTTCCGGGGGGCACAGATACGCAGTATTTT
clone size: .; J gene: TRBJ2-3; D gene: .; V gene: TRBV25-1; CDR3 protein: CASRGEDTDTQYF; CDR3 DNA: TGTGCCAGCAGAGGGGAAGACACAGATACGCAGTATTTT
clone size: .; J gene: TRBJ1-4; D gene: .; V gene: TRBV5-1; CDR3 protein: CASSSHGGEKLFF; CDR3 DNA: TGCGCCAGCAGCTCCCACGGGGGTGAAAAACTGTTTTTT
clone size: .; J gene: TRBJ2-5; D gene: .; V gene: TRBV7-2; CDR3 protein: CASSPGIQETQYF; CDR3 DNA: TGTGCCAGCAGCCCCGGGATTCAAGAGACCCAGTACTTC
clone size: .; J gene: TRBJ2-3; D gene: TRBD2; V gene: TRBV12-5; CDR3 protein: CASGSSGDTQYF; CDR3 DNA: TGTGCTAGTGGTTCTAGCGGGGATACGCAGTATTTT
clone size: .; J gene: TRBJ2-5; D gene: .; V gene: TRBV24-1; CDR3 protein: CATSDHRVQETQYF; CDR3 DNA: TGTGCCACCAGTGATCACAGGGTCCAAGAGACCCAGTACTTC
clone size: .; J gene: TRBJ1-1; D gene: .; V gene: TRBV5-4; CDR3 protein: CASSRGRGAFF; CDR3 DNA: TGTGCCAGCAGCCGGGGCAGGGGAGCTTTCTTT
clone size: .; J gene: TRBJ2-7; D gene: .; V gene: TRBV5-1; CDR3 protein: CASSMDREGYEQYF; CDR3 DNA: TGCGCCAGCAGCATGGACAGGGAGGGCTACGAGCAGTACTTC
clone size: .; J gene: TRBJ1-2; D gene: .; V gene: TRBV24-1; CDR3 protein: CATSDFEPGKCPF; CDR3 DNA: TGTGCCACCAGTGATTTTGAGCCGGGGAAGTGCCCATTC
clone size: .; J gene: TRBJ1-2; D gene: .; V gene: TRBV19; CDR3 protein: CASSMAGPNYGYTF; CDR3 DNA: TGTGCCAGTAGTATGGCAGGTCCTAACTATGGCTACACCTTC
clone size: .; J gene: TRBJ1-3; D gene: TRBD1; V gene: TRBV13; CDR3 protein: CASSLWTGSEGNTIYF; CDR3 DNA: TGTGCCAGCAGCTTATGGACAGGGTCGGAAGGAAACACCATATATTTT
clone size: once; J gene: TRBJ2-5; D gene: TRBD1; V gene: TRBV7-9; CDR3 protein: CASSLADARTGKQETQYF; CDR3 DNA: TGTGCCAGCAGCTTAGCGGATGCCCGGACAGGAAAGCAAGAGACCCAGTACTTC
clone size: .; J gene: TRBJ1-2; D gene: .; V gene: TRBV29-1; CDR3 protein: CSVARQGYGYTF; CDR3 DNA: TGCAGCGTTGCCCGCCAGGGCTATGGCTACACCTTC
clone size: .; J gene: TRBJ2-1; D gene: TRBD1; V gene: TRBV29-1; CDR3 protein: CSVEGGTGMYEQFF; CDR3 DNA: TGCAGCGTTGAAGGTGGGACAGGGATGTATGAGCAGTTCTTC